This TCR beta chain was retrieved from a study of T cells in Graves' hyperthyroidism and ophthalmopathy (dated by TCRdb to between 2017 and 2020). Study-wide context: Peripheral blood samples were taken at the time of initial diagnosis, prior to any treatment. To identify distinguishing TCR V-J signatures, a discovery cohort of about 100 patients was used, comprising some 45 with Graves' ophthalmopathy and 55 to 65 with stable Graves' hyperthyroidism. In more than 5 Graves' hyperthyroidism patients, the study also compared T-cell repertoires from thyroid tissue with T-cell repertoires from blood. After blood sampling, hyperthyroidism patients were treated with methimazole at a starting dose of 30 mg daily, and ophthalmopathy patients were treated with high-dose intravenous methylprednisolone. The paper reports TCR Vbeta CDR3 sequencing of roughly 140 peripheral blood samples: 43 ophthalmopathy, 70 to 85 hyperthyroidism and approximately 17 progressor patients. For training and testing, the roughly 97 patients in the discovery cohort were randomly divided in a 7:3 ratio. Prospective prediction of ophthalmopathy was tested in an independent validation cohort of about 19 hyperthyroidism patients and approximately 17 patients who later progressed to ophthalmopathy. Summary of the overall study and its limitations: During validation, the model predicted progression to ophthalmopathy a median of around six months ahead of onset, with more than 55% sensitivity and 72% to 80% specificity. No statistical method was used to fix the sample size in advance, and group allocation was not hidden from the investigators. Ophthalmopathy was separated from stable hyperthyroidism by a 13 V-J signature model, with just over 85% sensitivity and 81% to 82% specificity obtained in cross-validation and 80%/75% obtained in testing. Most expanded thyroid clonotypes (frequency above 0.001) were also detected in blood, suggesting blood repertoires may reflect thyroid immune responses.

Concerning this clonotype: Its antigen is currently not known. It has no much larger one-base neighbor in the sample; base qualities were not kept.

The CDR3, from cysteine to phenylalanine, totals 17 residues. The kept DNA is CDR3 alone, 51 bases in frame from the first base. Unmatched junction bases come to 13, with V trimmed by 2 bases and J by 4 bases. The germline V gene yields KGHSH for CDR1 and LQKENI for CDR2. Ophthalmopathy patients had moderately to severely active disease, with a Clinical Activity Score of 3 or more, a NOSPECS grade of 4 or more, and a disease duration of less than 3 months. Exclusion was applied to patients with uncontrolled infections, other autoimmune diseases, pregnancy or lactation. Clinical symptoms, serum thyroxine and TRAb, thyroid ultrasound, and orbital computed tomography formed the basis for the diagnoses. PBMCs were separated from about 10 ml of fresh peripheral blood using Ficoll-Paque density gradient centrifugation. Total RNA was extracted using Trizol reagent, and RNA quality was assessed on an Agilent 2100 Bioanalyzer.

Amplification of TCR beta CDR3 regions was carried out from RNA transcripts. For the first round of RT-PCR on the TCR CDR3, the HTBI primer set was used together with the Qiagen OneStep RT-PCR kit. Libraries were constructed in a second round of multiplex PCR, after which size selection and purification were performed. Paired-end sequencing of the libraries was performed with 100 bp reads on an Illumina HiSeq2000. Processing in the source paper ran as follows. Raw data were processed with SOAPnuke, discarding reads with adapters, uncalled bases, mean Phred below 15, or no exact constant-primer or identifier match. High-quality paired reads were merged using COPE v1.2.5, and each unique nucleotide sequence was defined as a clonotype. Clonotypes were aligned to IMGT TRBV, TRBD and TRBJ reference segments using MiTCR v1.1. Analysis was restricted to V-J combinations with a frequency above 0.0001, which covered about 99% of repertoires. The TCS score was defined as F50 (clonal expansion) divided by E x V (chaos), with BLOSUM62-based TCRdist calculated between CDR3 peptides within each V-J. Welch's t-statistics and random forest reduced just over 500 V-J features to roughly 13, which were used in a naive Bayes classifier (R e1071). The raw public data were reprocessed by TCRdb itself: fastp quality trimming at Q25, MiXCR clonotype calling, in-frame beta chains only. All rows with the same CDR3 protein become a single entry with the most common DNA and genes. TCRdb's processing, not the authors', yielded these V and J calls. Across this sample there are fewer than 550,000 distinct CDR3 sequences, with less than 25% seen only once. Approximately 10% of the sample belongs to the ten largest clones.

The TCR sequence derives from a woman under 40 with Graves' ophthalmopathy. Sequenced: blood. Here the chain combines TRBV18 and TRBJ1-1; 7 central bases correspond to TRBD1. Here the CDR3 is given as CASSPSTGWDEVTEAFF. Here is the DNA: TGTGCCAGCTCACCATCGACAGGGTGGGATGAGGTCACTGAAGCTTTCTTT.